The 8 T cell receptor beta chains below were found in one sample sequenced in a study of cytomegalovirus exposure and HLA in healthy donors. The PCR employed 60 Vbeta primers together with 13 Jbeta primers. Sequencing was performed with immunoSEQ multiplex PCR; in TCRdb, only in-frame clones are kept and a portion is missing. The sample consists of 210,000 or so clones, approximately 80% of them appearing once. Sequencing was carried out using PBMCs. These receptors were obtained from a girl aged 10-17 years in good health and CMV-seronegative.

This sequence joins TRBV19 and TRBJ1-2; D might be TRBD1 (5 bases). Deletions cut 8 bases from V and 2 bases from J, with 15 bases between. This CDR3 has 14 residues. CDR1 LNHDA and CDR2 SQIVND come from the germline V gene (reference sequence). The CDR3 coding sequence is TGTGCCAGTGAGACTTCGACAGTGAACTATGGCTACACCTTC. Encoded protein: CASETSTVNYGYTF. The full variable domain, its missing parts supplied by reference TRBV19 and TRBJ1-2, is DGGITQSPKYLFRKEGQNVTLSCEQNLNHDAMYWYRQDPGQGLRLIYYSQIVNDFQKGDIAEGYSVSREKKESFPLTVTSAQKNPTAFYLCASETSTVNYGYTFGSGTRLTVV.

The V gene is TRBV5-3, the J gene TRBJ1-5; possible D gene TRBD1, 5 bases. TRBV5-3 carries the ORF label, with uncertain function. The V gene lost 0 bases and the J gene lost 0 bases, with 7 bases spanning the gap. The CDR3 contains 15 residues. CDR3 residues: CARSLAGNSNQPQHF. The CDR3 DNA reads as TGTGCCAGAAGCTTGGCAGGGAATAGCAATCAGCCCCAGCATTTT.

CDR3 nucleotide sequence: TGCGCCAGCAGTGAAAAGGGGATGTCTGGAAACACCATATATTTT. This sequence encodes CASSEKGMSGNTIYF. The chain employs TRBV5-1 and TRBJ1-3; D is perhaps TRBD1 (5 bases). The CDR3 covers 15 residues. Germline V gene data show CDR1 as SGHRS and CDR2 as YFSETQ. Trimming cost V 5 bases and J 1 base, with 13 bases left between them.

The chain joins TRBV6-6 to TRBJ2-4; D might be TRBD2 (5 bases). This CDR3 has 15 amino acids. The germline CDR1 and CDR2 sequences are MNHNY and SVGAGI (reference sequence). Trimming removed 2 bases at V and 5 bases at J, with 13 bases between. CDR3 bases: TGTGCCAGCAGTTACAACGCCCTGAGGGAAAACATTCAGTACTTC. Translated: CASSYNALRENIQYF.

A remark on this clone: Other DNA sequences in the same sample also yield this CDR3. V is TRBV5-1 and J is TRBJ1-6; tentatively, D is TRBD1 (5 bases). The V end lost 4 bases, the J end lost 5 bases, and 13 bases lay between the germline ends. CDR1 and CDR2 (germline): SGHRS, YFSETQ. CDR3 length: 15 residues. CDR3 residues: CASSLDNTNNSPLHF. CDR3 bases: TGCGCCAGCAGCCTGGACAACACCAATAATTCACCCCTCCACTTT. The whole variable domain, remainder taken from reference TRBV5-1 and TRBJ1-6, is KAGVTQTPRYLIKTRGQQVTLSCSPISGHRSVSWYQQTPGQGLQFLFEYFSETQRNKGNFPGRFSGRQFSNSRSEMNVSTLELGDSALYLCASSLDNTNNSPLHFGNGTRLTVT.

J is TRBJ2-5 and V is TRBV7-2, with 11 nucleotides matching TRBD2. The V segment lost 3 bases and the J segment 14 bases; nucleotides outside the gene matches: 8. Germline values: CDR1 SGHTA, CDR2 FQGNSA. This CDR3 comprises 13 residues. In DNA form, the CDR3 reads TGTGCCAGCAGCTTTAATAGCGGGGGGGCGGGTTACTTC. Amino acids: CASSFNSGGAGYF.

The genes are TRBV7-2 and TRBJ2-2; TRBD2 is a possible D gene (6 bases). There are 15 residues in the CDR3. CDR1 SGHTA and CDR2 FQGNSA come from the germline V gene. Trimming left V 4 bases short and J 5 bases short, with 14 bases between. CDR3 nucleotide sequence: TGTGCCAGCAGCTGGACCACGGGGGTAACCGGGGAGCTGTTTTTT. It yields the protein CASSWTTGVTGELFF.

The chain joins TRBV5-1 to TRBJ2-3, with 8 positions matching TRBD1. J was trimmed by 4 bases and V by 6 bases; bases with no gene match: 10. The germline gives CDR1 SGHRS, CDR2 YFSETQ. This CDR3 has 15 residues. The CDR3 DNA sequence: TGCGCCAGCAACCCGTACAGGGGGACGGCAGATACGCAGTATTTT. Its protein product is CASNPYRGTADTQYF.